One and the same sample provided the 20 T cell receptor beta chains below, sequenced in a study of shared clonotypes between healthy human individuals (dated by TCRdb to between 2020 and 2021). Library generation was performed with the immunoSEQ multiplex PCR assay. TCRdb stores this immuneACCESS table with in-frame sequences only. Part of the clones is absent; in the studies checked, under half of the shortfall reflects unresolved V genes, and no reason is known for the rest. The sample table lists about 710,000 clones, around three quarters of them with a count of one. The leading ten clones occupy 1.5% to 2% of the sample. The specimen sequenced was memory CD4+ T cells sorted from blood. The cell subset or site label here, explained by the study, means: CD45RA-negative fraction. These receptors were obtained from a woman aged 30 to 39 in good health.

V gene TRBV11-3 combines with J gene TRBJ2-7, with TRBD2 identical over 7 bases. J lost 1 base, V lost 8 bases, and 2 bases had no gene match. The CDR3 length is 12 residues. CDR1 and CDR2 from the germline V gene are SGHNT and YENEEA. In DNA, the CDR3 is TGTGCCAGCTCAGCGGGGTCCTACGAGCAGTACTTC. As protein: CASSAGSYEQYF.

This chain uses TRBV18 with TRBJ2-5; 7 bases fit TRBD1. Germline V lookup: CDR1 KGHSH, CDR2 LQKENI. The CDR3 is 14 residues long. Germline trimming cut 3 bases from V and 4 bases from J; bases unmatched to any gene: 5. CDR3 amino acids: CASSPGGTAETQYF. The CDR3 region has the DNA TGTGCCAGCTCACCGGGTGGGACAGCAGAGACCCAGTACTTC.

The chain couples TRBV30 to TRBJ2-1, with D hard to call. The CDR3 extends over 13 amino acids. V lost 3 bases and J lost 10, with 16 bases in between. The germline CDR1 and CDR2 sequences are GTSNPN and SVGIG (reference sequence). The CDR3 coding sequence is TGTGCCTGGAGGGGTGTCCCCTCCCACGAGCAGTTCTTC. This gives the protein CAWRGVPSHEQFF.

The chain carries TRBV6-5 and TRBJ2-1, with unresolved D. The CDR3 consists of 15 residues. Trimming removed 2 bases from V and 6 bases from J, with 14 bases in between. Germline V lookup: CDR1 MNHEY, CDR2 SVGAGI. CDR3 coding DNA: TGTGCCAGCAGTTACGACGGCTCGTCGGGCAATGAGCAGTTCTTC. The encoded protein is CASSYDGSSGNEQFF.

This clone has a single count. The rearrangement uses TRBV19 and TRBJ1-5, with 10 bases fitting TRBD1. The CDR3 has 16 amino acids. CDR1 and CDR2 from the germline V gene are LNHDA and SQIVND (reference sequence). The V segment lost 4 bases and the J segment 6 bases; nucleotides outside the gene matches: 9. CDR3 region: CASSNGRQGARQPQHF. Written as DNA, the CDR3 is TGTGCCAGTAGTAACGGCAGACAGGGGGCCCGTCAGCCCCAGCATTTT.

J is TRBJ2-1 and V is TRBV14; 8 bases are a match to TRBD2. The trim removed 6 bases at V and 7 bases at J, leaving 5 bases unmatched. Looked up from germline, CDR1 is SGHDN and CDR2 is FVKESK. This CDR3 comprises 13 residues. The CDR3 bases are TGTGCCAGCAGTTTCCGACTAGCGAATGAGCAGTTCTTC. This encodes CASSFRLANEQFF.

The table lists this clone with many counts. V usage is TRBV7-3 and J usage is TRBJ1-2; D gene uncertain. Germline loops: CDR1 SGHTA, CDR2 FQGTGA. The V gene lost 5 bases and the J gene lost 8 bases, with 15 bases spanning the gap. The CDR3 extends over 13 amino acids. The CDR3 protein is CASSRAGPQGYTF. CDR3 in DNA: TGTGCCAGCAGCCGAGCCGGGCCTCAGGGCTACACCTTC. Based on the CDR3 plus reference TRBV7-3 and TRBJ1-2, the full variable domain is GAGVSQTPSNKVTEKGKYVELRCDPISGHTALYWYRQSLGQGPEFLIYFQGTGAADDSGLPNDRFFAVRPEGSVSTLKIQRTERGDSAVYLCASSRAGPQGYTFGSGTRLTVV.

This chain links TRBV5-6 with TRBJ1-2; D is ambiguous. CDR3 length: 12 residues. Germline V gives CDR1 SGHDT, CDR2 YYEEEE. The germline V and J ends were trimmed by 2 bases and 11 bases, with 13 bases remaining between them. CDR3 nucleotides: TGTGCCAGCAGCTTCTGGGGAGGTCATTACACCTTC. Encoded protein: CASSFWGGHYTF.

This chain joins TRBV10-1 and TRBJ2-3; 9 nucleotides line up with TRBD2. CDR3 length: 15 residues. V lost 4 bases and J lost 0; bases outside the gene matches: 2. CDR1 WNHNN and CDR2 SYGVQD come from the germline V gene (reference sequence). CDR3 in amino acids: CASSALAGSTDTQYF. In nucleotides, the CDR3 is TGCGCCAGCAGTGCACTAGCGGGTAGCACAGATACGCAGTATTTT.

A note on this clone: This CDR3 is also generated by other DNA sequences in the sample. V gene TRBV18 combines with J gene TRBJ1-1; D unresolved. V dropped 2 bases and J dropped 4 bases, with 8 bases sitting between them. The germline CDR1 and CDR2 sequences are KGHSH and LQKENI. This CDR3 spans 13 amino acids. The CDR3 nucleotides read TGTGCCAGCTCACCAAAGGTTAGCACTGAAGCTTTCTTT. It encodes CASSPKVSTEAFF.

The rearrangement uses TRBV10-2 and TRBJ2-1, with TRBD2 matching 9 bases. Germline CDR1 reads WSHSY; CDR2 reads SAAADI. V dropped 6 bases and J dropped 6; count of bases not matched to a gene: 9. The CDR3 is 15 residues long. The CDR3 DNA sequence: TGCGCCAGCAGGGTAGGCGGGAGGGTCGGCAATGAGCAGTTCTTC. Translating it yields CASRVGGRVGNEQFF.

V gene TRBV7-6 combines with J gene TRBJ2-1, with D possibly TRBD1 on 6 matching bases. Germline CDR1 is SGHVS and CDR2 is FNYEAQ. V dropped 2 bases and J dropped 7 bases, with 15 bases sitting between them. The CDR3 is made up of 15 amino acids. CDR3 coding DNA: TGTGCCAGCAGCTTATACAGGGTCGGGGCGAATGAGCAGTTCTTC. This codes for CASSLYRVGANEQFF.

This chain joins TRBV2 and TRBJ1-1; D gene unclear. The CDR3 is 14 amino acids. The V end was cut by 6 bases, the J end by 1 base, with 12 bases between. CDR1 is SNHLY, CDR2 FYNNEI, per germline. The CDR3 sequence: CASRITGRNTEAFF. The CDR3 DNA follows: TGTGCCAGCAGGATAACCGGGAGGAACACTGAAGCTTTCTTT.

The DNA of the CDR3 is TGTGCCAGCAGCTTAGGGCGGTGGGGCTTGAACACTGAAGCTTTCTTT. Translated: CASSLGRWGLNTEAFF. The chain recombines TRBV7-8 with TRBJ1-1; TRBD1 is a possible D gene (5 bases). The V end lost 1 base, the J end lost 0 bases, and 12 bases lay between the germline ends. The CDR3 covers 16 residues. Germline CDR1 reads SGHVS; CDR2 reads FQNEAQ.

CDR3 coding DNA: TGTGCCAGCAGTCCGCGGGACGGCCCGTACAATGAGCAGTTCTTC. Translated, it gives CASSPRDGPYNEQFF. V gene TRBV6-5 combines with J gene TRBJ2-1, with D possibly being TRBD2 (6 bases). There are 15 residues in the CDR3. V was clipped by 5 bases and J by 4 bases, with 15 bases between them. Looked up from germline, CDR1 is MNHEY and CDR2 is SVGAGI.

The chain uses TRBV29-1 and TRBJ2-1; D may be TRBD2 (5 bases). This CDR3 spans 14 amino acids. The germline V gene encodes CDR1 SQVTM and CDR2 ANQGSEA. V gave up 1 base and J gave up 10 bases, with 17 bases separating them. The DNA for the CDR3 is TGCAGCGTTGAAGTCAGCGGTAAGGCGCGGGAGCAGTTCTTC. This encodes CSVEVSGKAREQFF.

About this clone: A read error may account for a junction end that differs from germline. The V gene is TRBV27, the J gene TRBJ2-4; D might be TRBD2 (5 bases). CDR3 length equals 14 residues. Germline V gives CDR1 MNHEY, CDR2 SMNVEV (reference sequence). CDR3 bases: TGTGCCGGCAGTCCACTAGTCTCCAAAAACATTCAGTACTTC. Translated, it gives CAGSPLVSKNIQYF.

The gene calls are TRBV30 and TRBJ1-1; unclear D gene. CDR1 is GTSNPN and CDR2 is SVGIG in the germline V gene (reference sequence). V lost 3 bases, J lost 1 base, and 9 bases lay in between. This CDR3 has 13 residues. Written as DNA, the CDR3 is TGTGCCTGGAGCCCCGGAGAGAACACTGAAGCTTTCTTT. Its protein is CAWSPGENTEAFF.

The chain carries TRBV6-9 and TRBJ2-7, with 9 bases lining up with TRBD1. The germline V gene encodes CDR1 MNHGY and CDR2 SVAAGI. The CDR3 contains 17 residues. V was pared by 4 bases and J by 2 bases, with 12 bases of the junction left unmatched. The CDR3 DNA is TGTGCCAGCAGTTGGACAGGGGCCAAACCATGGACCTACGAGCAGTACTTC. Translating it yields CASSWTGAKPWTYEQYF.

J is TRBJ2-5 and V is TRBV30; 8 nucleotides agree with TRBD2. Per the germline V gene, CDR1 is GTSNPN and CDR2 is SVGIG (reference sequence). The CDR3 is made up of 14 amino acids. V lost 7 bases, J lost 5 bases, and 12 bases stayed unmatched. The CDR3 spells CAYERETPSETQYF. Here the CDR3 DNA reads TGTGCCTACGAGCGGGAGACACCTTCGGAGACCCAGTACTTC.